This record looks at one T cell receptor beta chain sequence and its context. This sample stems from a study of blood T cell repertoires in COVID-19. Study as a whole: Samples came from the United States, Italy and Spain, spanning acute and convalescent COVID-19. PBMCs, B-cell-depleted T cells, or T cells were the source of the cDNA or gDNA that made up the material.

As handled by the study authors: Estimation of nucleated cell counts relied on the amplification of reference gene primers. The assay was immunoSEQ multiplex PCR, and TCRdb's table has in-frame clones only and misses some. V and J calls plus clone size are reproduced from that table; the DNA served to infer D and trimming. This sample has about 260,000 clones; roughly nine tenths occur once, and the top ten carry approximately 9.4%. This clonotype was obtained from a man aged 35-49 years who had recovered from COVID-19. Sequenced sample: peripheral blood.

CDR3 sequence reads: CASSSTGGRTGELFF. Written as DNA, the CDR3 is TGCGCCAGCAGCAGCACAGGGGGACGCACCGGGGAGCTGTTTTTT. The chain links TRBV5-1 to TRBJ2-2, with 8 bases that match TRBD1. This CDR3 contains 15 residues. Germline V gene lookup returns CDR1 SGHRS and CDR2 YFSETQ. J gave up 4 bases and V 4 bases, and 6 bases lay outside the gene matches.